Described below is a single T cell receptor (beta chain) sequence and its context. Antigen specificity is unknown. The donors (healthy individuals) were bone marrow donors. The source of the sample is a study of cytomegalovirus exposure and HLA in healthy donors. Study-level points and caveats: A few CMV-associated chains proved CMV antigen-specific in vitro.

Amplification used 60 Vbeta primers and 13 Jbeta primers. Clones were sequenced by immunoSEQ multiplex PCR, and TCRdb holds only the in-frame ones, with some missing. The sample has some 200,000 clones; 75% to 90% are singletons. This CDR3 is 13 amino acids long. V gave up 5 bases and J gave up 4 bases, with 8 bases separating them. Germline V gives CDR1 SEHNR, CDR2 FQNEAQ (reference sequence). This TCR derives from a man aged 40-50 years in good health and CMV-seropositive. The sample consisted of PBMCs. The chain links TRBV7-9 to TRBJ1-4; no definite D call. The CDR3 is CASSPPGNEKLFF. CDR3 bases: TGTGCCAGCAGCCCGCCGGGTAATGAAAAACTGTTTTTT.